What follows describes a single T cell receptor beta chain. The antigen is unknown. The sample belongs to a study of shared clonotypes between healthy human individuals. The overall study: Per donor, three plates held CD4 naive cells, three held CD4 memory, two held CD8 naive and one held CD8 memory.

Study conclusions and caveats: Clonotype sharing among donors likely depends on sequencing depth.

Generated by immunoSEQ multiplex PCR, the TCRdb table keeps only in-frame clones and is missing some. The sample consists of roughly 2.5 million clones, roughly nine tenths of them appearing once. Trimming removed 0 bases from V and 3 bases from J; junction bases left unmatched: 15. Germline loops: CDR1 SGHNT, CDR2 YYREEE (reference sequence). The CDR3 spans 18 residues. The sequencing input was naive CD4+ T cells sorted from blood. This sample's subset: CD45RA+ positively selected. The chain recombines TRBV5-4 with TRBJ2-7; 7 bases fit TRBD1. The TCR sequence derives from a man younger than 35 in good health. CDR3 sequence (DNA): TGTGCCAGCAGCTTGGCCTACGGGACAGCAACCCTTAACTACGAGCAGTACTTC. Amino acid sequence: CASSLAYGTATLNYEQYF.